This TCR beta chain was documented in a study of blood T cell repertoires in COVID-19. This CDR3 region has 18 residues. J was trimmed by 0 bases and V by 6 bases; bases with no gene match: 11. Germline V gene sequence: CDR1 ENHRY, CDR2 SYGVKD. Generated by immunoSEQ multiplex PCR, the TCRdb table keeps only in-frame clones and is missing some. The sample contains roughly 130,000 clones, approximately 80% of which appear only once. Sequenced sample: peripheral blood. J is TRBJ2-6 and V is TRBV10-3; 7 bases fit TRBD1. This sequence was found in a man between 65 and 85 years old with acute or convalescent COVID-19. CDR3 sequence (DNA): TGTGCCATCAGCCCGACCCCGGGACAGAACTCTGGGGCCAACGTCCTGACTTTC. This sequence encodes CAISPTPGQNSGANVLTF.